A selection of T cell receptor beta chains follows, all from one sample in a study of T cell responses to AZD1222 COVID-19 vaccine. Assay used: immunoSEQ multiplex PCR; TCRdb lists only in-frame clones, some missing. This sample has approximately 120,000 clones, with about 90% found just once. This specimen was peripheral blood, taken 28 days after the second AZD1222 dose. These receptors were taken from an adult who received the AZD1222 COVID-19 vaccine. Each CDR3 is given with its conserved first and last residue. The D gene is left open where the match is weak. A clone size is listed for some rows: how often the clone was seen (once, few, many), or a class if it is expanded.

size	V	D	J	length	DNA	CDR3
-	TRBV12-5	-	TRBJ2-1	17	TGTGCTAGTGGTCCAGGGAACGGTCTAGGGTCCTACAATGAGCAGTTCTTC	CASGPGNGLGSYNEQFF
-	TRBV19	-	TRBJ2-1	12	TGTGCCAGTAGTAACCGGGGCAATGAGCAGTTCTTC	CASSNRGNEQFF
-	TRBV28	-	TRBJ1-4	13	TGTGCCAGCAGAAGGAGAGAGTATGAAAAACTGTTTTTT	CASRRREYEKLFF
-	TRBV30	-	TRBJ2-7	13	TGTGCCTGGAGTGTATATGGGGGGTACGAGCAGTACTTC	CAWSVYGGYEQYF
-	TRBV14	-	TRBJ1-2	13	TGTGCCAGCAGCCCGCCCGGGAGTTTGGGCTACACCTTC	CASSPPGSLGYTF
-	TRBV9	TRBD2	TRBJ2-1	15	TGTGCCAGCAGCGAACTAGCGGGGTTACCCCATGAGCAGTTCTTC	CASSELAGLPHEQFF
-	TRBV2	-	TRBJ2-5	12	TGTGCCAGCAGCGGCGGGCAAGAGACCCAGTACTTC	CASSGGQETQYF
-	TRBV7-3	-	TRBJ1-2	15	TGTGCCAGCAGCGCATCAGGGAAGGGGACTAGTGGCTACACCTTC	CASSASGKGTSGYTF
-	TRBV4-3	TRBD2	TRBJ2-7	15	TGCGCCAGCAGCCAAGGAGGACTAGCAGTCCACGAGCAGTACTTC	CASSQGGLAVHEQYF
once	TRBV7-8	TRBD1	TRBJ1-3	18	TGTGCCAGCAGCTTAGCGCGGACAGGTACCCTGTCTGGAAACACCATATATTTT	CASSLARTGTLSGNTIYF
-	TRBV28	TRBD1	TRBJ1-4	15	TGTGCCAGCAGCCTCGACAGGGGGCGCCCTGAAAAACTGTTTTTT	CASSLDRGRPEKLFF
-	TRBV27	-	TRBJ2-7	15	TGTGCCAGCAGTTTATCGATGGGGGTTCAGTCAGAGCAGTACTTC	CASSLSMGVQSEQYF
-	TRBV7-9	-	TRBJ2-3	17	TGTGCCAGCAGCTCCCCCCTCGGGGTAGATGGCACAGATACGCAGTATTTT	CASSSPLGVDGTDTQYF
-	TRBV27	-	TRBJ1-5	15	-	CASSFRAGRNQPQHF
-	TRBV4-3	TRBD1	TRBJ1-6	16	TGCGCCAGCAGCCTCTCTCCGGGACAGGGGAATTCACCCCTCCACTTT	CASSLSPGQGNSPLHF
-	TRBV6-2/TRBV6-3	-	TRBJ2-2	14	TGTGCCAGCAGTTACCGTCGGGACACCGGGGAGCTGTTTTTT	CASSYRRDTGELFF
-	TRBV7-8	-	TRBJ2-7	15	TGTGCCAGCAGCTTAGCTGAGGTAGCTTCCTACGAGCAGTACTTC	CASSLAEVASYEQYF
-	TRBV7-9	TRBD1	TRBJ2-5	13	TGTGCCAGCAGCCAAGGGACAGAAGAGACCCAGTACTTC	CASSQGTEETQYF
-	TRBV7-9	-	TRBJ2-1	15	TGTGCCAGCAGCCCCTCGGGGGGCCTTACAAATGAGCAGTTCTTC	CASSPSGGLTNEQFF
-	TRBV28	-	TRBJ2-1	13	TGTGCCAGCAGTTTACCAGCTAGGGATGAGCAGTTCTTC	CASSLPARDEQFF
-	TRBV5-8	TRBD1	TRBJ1-5	17	TGTGCCAGCAGCTTGGTTTTTGGGACAGGGAACAATCAGCCCCAGCATTTT	CASSLVFGTGNNQPQHF
-	TRBV3-1/TRBV3-2	TRBD2	TRBJ2-7	15	TGTGCCAGCAGCCGGATGACTAGCAAATTAGGCGAGCAGTACTTC	CASSRMTSKLGEQYF
-	TRBV9	TRBD2	TRBJ2-2	16	TGTGCCAGCAGCGTAGATAGCGGGAGGGCCTTCGGGGAGCTGTTTTTT	CASSVDSGRAFGELFF
-	TRBV19	TRBD1	TRBJ1-1	15	TGTGCCAGTAGTATTGGGACAGGTAGAACGACTGAAGCTTTCTTT	CASSIGTGRTTEAFF
-	TRBV18	-	TRBJ1-2	13	TGTGCCAGCTCACCACCGGTCAGGGATGGCTACACCTTC	CASSPPVRDGYTF
once	TRBV7-9	-	TRBJ1-5	13	TGTGCCAGCAGGCCCCTTCCCATCCAGCCCCAGCATTTT	CASRPLPIQPQHF
-	TRBV6-1	-	TRBJ2-7	16	TGTGCCAGCAGTGAAGCGGGGTCAGGAAGAATCTACGAGCAGTACTTC	CASSEAGSGRIYEQYF
-	TRBV12-5	-	TRBJ1-2	14	TGTGCTAGTGGTCCGAACTCAAGACAAAATGGCTACACCTTC	CASGPNSRQNGYTF
-	TRBV27	TRBD2	TRBJ2-1	15	TGTGCCAGCAGTCCCGCCGGGGGGGGCAGGAATGAGCAGTTCTTC	CASSPAGGGRNEQFF
-	TRBV6-2/TRBV6-3	TRBD1	TRBJ2-3	16	TGTGCCAGCAGTCCAAGGGGGCGTGTACTGACAGATACGCAGTATTTT	CASSPRGRVLTDTQYF
once	TRBV2	TRBD2	TRBJ2-7	15	TGTGCCAGCAGTTGGCTAGCGGGAGGTTCCTACGAGCAGTACTTC	CASSWLAGGSYEQYF
-	TRBV7-3	-	TRBJ1-1	15	TGTGCCAGCAGCCCGTATCGAGGGTCGAACACTGAAGCTTTCTTT	CASSPYRGSNTEAFF
-	TRBV7-9	TRBD1	TRBJ1-4	17	TGTGCCAGCAGCGCGCGGACAGGGGGCGCGACTAATGAAAAACTGTTTTTT	CASSARTGGATNEKLFF
-	TRBV25-1	TRBD1	TRBJ1-2	15	TGTGCCAGCAGCCCAACAGGGGGTACTAACTATGGCTACACCTTC	CASSPTGGTNYGYTF
-	TRBV6-2/TRBV6-3	TRBD2	TRBJ2-3	16	TGTGCCAGCAGCCTACCTAGCGGGAGAGGGGCAGATACGCAGTATTTT	CASSLPSGRGADTQYF
-	TRBV9	TRBD1	TRBJ1-2	18	TGTGCCAGCAGCGTAGGAGGAGGGGGCCCAATGGCTAGGGACGGCTACACCTTC	CASSVGGGGPMARDGYTF
-	TRBV12-3/TRBV12-4	-	TRBJ1-1	12	TGTGCCAGCAGTTTCCTGGGCACTGAAGCTTTCTTT	CASSFLGTEAFF
-	TRBV10-3	TRBD1	TRBJ1-1	14	TGTGCCATCAGTGGGTTCAGGGGGCAGGGTGAAGCTTTCTTT	CAISGFRGQGEAFF
-	TRBV6-5	-	TRBJ1-5	15	TGTGCCAGCAGACCAGGGTTAGTCGGCAATCAGCCCCAGCATTTT	CASRPGLVGNQPQHF
-	TRBV12-5	TRBD2	TRBJ2-1	12	TGTGCTAGTGGTCCCGCTAGCGGGGGGCAGTTCTTC	CASGPASGGQFF
-	TRBV5-1	-	TRBJ2-1	15	TGCGCCAGCAGCTTGGAAGGCCTTCCCTACAATGAGCAGTTCTTC	CASSLEGLPYNEQFF